This is a list of T cell receptor beta chains from one sample in a study of T cell responses to AZD1222 COVID-19 vaccine. The data were produced by immunoSEQ multiplex PCR, yet TCRdb's version contains in-frame clones alone and is incomplete. The table records 200,000 to 250,000 clones, about 93% of them present only once. The sequences come from peripheral blood, collected on day 0 of MenACWY control vaccination. All receptors come from an adult in good health. CDR3s include the opening cysteine and the closing phenylalanine or tryptophan. The D gene is left open where the match is weak. Clone size is given for some rows only: seen once, a few or many times, or a class if the clone is expanded.

abundance,v_gene,d_gene,j_gene,CDR3aa,CDR3nt
NA,TRBV4-3,NA,TRBJ2-1,CASSQDHDSLEQFF,TGCGCCAGCAGCCAAGATCACGACTCCCTTGAGCAGTTCTTC
NA,TRBV6-6,NA,TRBJ1-6,CASSRQMGDNSPLHF,TGTGCCAGCAGTCGCCAGATGGGAGATAATTCACCCCTCCACTTT
NA,TRBV7-2,NA,TRBJ1-2,CASSLEGRPYGYTF,TGTGCCAGCAGCTTAGAAGGCAGACCTTATGGCTACACCTTC
NA,TRBV15,TRBD1,TRBJ1-2,CATSRGGTASPSYGYTF,TGTGCCACCAGCAGGGGGGGGACAGCTAGCCCTAGCTATGGCTACACCTTC
NA,TRBV4-2,NA,TRBJ2-5,CASSQEVLGQRGETQYF,TGTGCCAGCAGCCAAGAGGTCCTGGGTCAAAGGGGGGAGACCCAGTACTTC
NA,TRBV12-3/TRBV12-4,TRBD2,TRBJ2-1,CASSRLAPQFF,TGTGCCAGCAGTCGACTAGCCCCACAGTTCTTC
once,TRBV11-2,NA,TRBJ1-1,CASSLPGQMNTEAFF,TGTGCCAGCAGCTTACCTGGGCAGATGAACACTGAAGCTTTCTTT
NA,TRBV3-1/TRBV3-2,NA,TRBJ2-1,CASSQVRVAYNEQFF,TGTGCCAGCAGCCAAGTCAGGGTAGCGTACAATGAGCAGTTCTTC
NA,TRBV4-2,TRBD2,TRBJ2-7,CASSQKKTSVGEYEQYF,TGTGCCAGCAGCCAAAAAAAGACTAGCGTAGGGGAGTACGAGCAGTACTTC
NA,TRBV23-1,NA,TRBJ1-2,CASSLWVLNYGYTF,TGCGCCAGCAGTCTATGGGTATTGAACTATGGCTACACCTTC
NA,TRBV29-1,NA,TRBJ1-2,CSVRPGLGYGYTF,TGCAGCGTTCGACCCGGACTGGGGTATGGCTACACCTTC
NA,TRBV12-3/TRBV12-4,NA,TRBJ1-2,CASSFPGVGYTF,TGTGCCAGCAGTTTTCCCGGGGTTGGCTACACCTTC
NA,TRBV28,TRBD1,TRBJ1-5,CATQGAQQPQHF,TGTGCCACCCAGGGGGCGCAGCAGCCCCAGCATTTT
NA,TRBV30,NA,TRBJ1-1,CAWSVSENTEAFF,TGTGCCTGGAGTGTATCAGAGAACACTGAAGCTTTCTTT